This section outlines one T cell receptor beta chain sequence together with its context. Germline V gives CDR1 MDHEN, CDR2 SYDVKM. V was pared by 7 bases and J by 7 bases, with 16 bases of the junction left unmatched. This CDR3 contains 16 residues. These data originate in a study of blood T cell repertoires in COVID-19. About the study: The United States, Italy and Spain provided the acute and convalescent COVID-19 samples. Sources were T cells, B-cell-depleted T cells, or PBMCs; the material itself was cDNA or gDNA.

Authors' methods: Amplification of reference gene primers provided the estimated nucleated cell counts. Method: immunoSEQ multiplex PCR; TCRdb's copy keeps in-frame clones and lacks some. V and J calls and clone size come straight from that table; D and trimming were deduced from the DNA. In the table there are tens of thousands of clones, 85% to 90% of which are singletons. The sequence was obtained from a man aged 65 to 85 with acute or convalescent COVID-19. The genes are TRBV28 and TRBJ2-1; 7 bases fit TRBD2. The sample was peripheral blood. The CDR3 loop reads CASNTGGGPPRNEQFF. The CDR3 nucleotides are TGTGCCAGCAACACCGGGGGAGGGCCCCCCAGAAATGAGCAGTTCTTC. The entire variable domain, with the rest obtained from reference TRBV28 and TRBJ2-1, is as follows: DVKVTQSSRYLVKRTGEKVFLECVQDMDHENMFWYRQDPGLGLRLIYFSYDVKMKEKGDIPEGYSVSREKKERFSLILESASTNQTSMYLCASNTGGGPPRNEQFFGPGTRLTVL.